The entry below gives a single T cell receptor beta chain sequence along with its context. The data originate from a study of neoadjuvant anti-PD-1 for oral cavity cancer. The time point denotes: after neoadjuvant nivolumab, at surgical resection. Cohort: HPV-negative, locally advanced oral cavity squamous cell carcinoma patients. The germline gives CDR1 SGHVS, CDR2 FNYEAQ. The CDR3 length is 14 residues. Trimming removed 5 bases from V and 0 bases from J, with 11 bases in between. Sequencing used immunoSEQ multiplex PCR; TCRdb keeps in-frame clones, though not all of them. Of 13,000 to 15,000 clones detected, around 74% appear once; the ten largest clones hold about 3%.

The receptor was isolated from a person between 40 and 79 years old with oral cavity squamous cell carcinoma. This chain joins TRBV7-6 and TRBJ2-7; D might be TRBD1 (6 bases). The sequenced sample was PBMCs, obtained after nivolumab (anti-PD-1) treatment. In DNA, the CDR3 is TGTGCCAGCAGCCTCCGGACAGACTCCTACGAGCAGTACTTC. Protein sequence: CASSLRTDSYEQYF. Full variable domain (remainder filled in from reference TRBV7-6 and TRBJ2-7): GAGVSQSPRYKVTKRGQDVALRCDPISGHVSLYWYRQALGQGPEFLTYFNYEAQQDKSGLPNDRFSAERPEGSISTLTIQRTEQRDSAMYRCASSLRTDSYEQYFGPGTRLTVT.